This TCR beta chain was retrieved from a study of blood T cell repertoires in COVID-19. Study-wide background: Specimens from acute and convalescent COVID-19 originated in the United States, Italy and Spain. From T cells, B-cell-depleted T cells, or PBMCs came the material, which was cDNA or gDNA.

TCRdb keeps only in-frame clones here, not all; method: immunoSEQ multiplex PCR. The table records about 210,000 clones, approximately 85% of them present only once. CDR1 is MDHEN, CDR2 SYDVKM, per germline. The V and J ends lost 6 bases and 7 bases, in that order; junction bases with no gene match: 14. CDR3 length: 16 residues. The clonotype comes from a woman between 70 and 85 years old with COVID-19, enrolled during active disease. The rearrangement joins TRBV28 to TRBJ2-1; 8 nucleotides align to TRBD2. Specimen: peripheral blood. CDR3 sequence (DNA): TGTGCCAGCAGCACCGGGGGGGTCTACTGGCGGAATGAGCAGTTCTTC. The encoded protein is CASSTGGVYWRNEQFF.